This entry describes one TCR beta chain. The repertoire was sequenced with immunoSEQ multiplex PCR; TCRdb's copy has only in-frame clones and lacks some. The table has fewer than 30,000 clones, about 85% seen once; the top ten hold 48%. This entry is derived from a study of OX40 agonist ivuxolimab in advanced cancers. As for the study in general: The drug used for patients, ivuxolimab, was an agonistic anti-OX40 (CD134) antibody. Dose-escalation subjects each had hepatocellular carcinoma, melanoma, renal cell or head and neck cancer.

Germline values: CDR1 MNHEY, CDR2 SMNVEV (reference sequence). Losses at the gene ends were 8 bases for V and 2 bases for J; bases not matched to a gene: 15. The CDR3 sequence is 16 residues long. V and J are TRBV27 and TRBJ2-7; 7 bases align to TRBD1. The sequences come from CD4+ or CD8+ T cells sorted from blood, collected in a trial of the OX40 agonist ivuxolimab. This receptor was taken from an adult with an advanced solid tumor such as melanoma, head and neck, liver or kidney cancer. The chain's CDR3 is CASRRLPGTETYEQYF. As DNA, the CDR3 is TGTGCCAGCCGTCGACTCCCCGGGACAGAAACCTACGAGCAGTACTTC.